Below, 18 T cell receptor beta chains from the same sample are listed, as sequenced in a study of blood T cells in healthy people across ages. For the second PCR, which ran for about 7 to 11 cycles, a sample-barcoded 5' primer and a J-beta primer mix were used. Via MiXCR, TCRdb re-called the 5' RACE reads, giving one row per CDR3 protein. In the table there are around 710,000 distinct CDR3 sequences, about 42% of which are singletons. The material sequenced was blood. The receptors derive from a woman between 55 and 75 years old in good health.

This clonotype was observed a few times. The chain combines TRBV3-1 with TRBJ2-1, with D possibly being TRBD1 (6 bases). This CDR3 has 16 amino acids. Germline V gene data show CDR1 as LGHDT and CDR2 as YNNKEL (reference sequence). V shed 3 bases and J shed 7 bases, with 19 bases lying between them. The CDR3 nucleotides read TGTGCCAGCAGCCAGCCGGGACACCTCCTTGGGAATGAGCAGTTCTTC. Protein product: CASSQPGHLLGNEQFF.

Remarks on this clonotype: A much larger clone differs by one base, so this may be a read error. The V gene is TRBV3-1, the J gene TRBJ2-1; no reliable D call. The V end was cut by 4 bases, the J end by 7 bases, with 17 bases between. The CDR3 sequence is 15 residues long. CDR1 LGHDT and CDR2 YNNKEL come from the germline V gene (reference sequence). CDR3 nucleotides: TGTGCCAGCAGCCTACCAGCTCGGCAGTCGAATGAGCAGTTCTTC. This gives the protein CASSLPARQSNEQFF.

This clonotype was observed once. This chain connects TRBV10-3 to TRBJ2-3, with 8 nucleotides matching TRBD2. J lost 2 bases, V lost 5 bases, and 3 bases had no gene match. CDR3 size: 14 residues. Germline values: CDR1 ENHRY, CDR2 SYGVKD. The CDR3 is CAISTSGTTDTQYF. CDR3 sequence (DNA): TGTGCCATCAGTACTAGCGGAACCACAGATACGCAGTATTTT.

This clonotype was counted ten times or more. The CDR3 protein is CASTTGFSDTQYF. The CDR3 nucleotides read TGTGCCAGCACCACAGGGTTTTCGGATACGCAGTATTTT. The genes are TRBV2 and TRBJ2-3, with a weak D call TRBD1 (6 bases). Trimming stripped 7 bases from V and 6 bases from J, with 14 bases between. The CDR3 totals 13 residues. Germline values: CDR1 SNHLY, CDR2 FYNNEI.

This chain uses TRBV20-1 with TRBJ2-1, with TRBD2 identical over 9 bases. The end of the DNA is better explained by TRBJ2-7, so the J call may be wrong. Germline assignment: CDR1 DFQATT and CDR2 SNEGSKA (reference sequence). This CDR3 region has 16 residues. In nucleotides, the CDR3 is TGCAGTGCCTTGGAACCAGCGGGAGGCCTCTACAATGAGCAGTACTTC. Amino acids: CSALEPAGGLYNEQYF.

This clonotype was seen just once. J is TRBJ1-5 and V is TRBV5-1; 7 nucleotides agree with TRBD1. J was trimmed by 4 bases and V by 0 bases; bases with no gene match: 4. From germline, CDR1 is SGHRS and CDR2 YFSETQ. The CDR3 loop spans 15 amino acids. The CDR3 sequence is CASSLETGRNQPQHF. The CDR3, as DNA: TGCGCCAGCAGCTTGGAGACAGGGCGGAATCAGCCCCAGCATTTT.

Worth noting for this clonotype: A read error may account for a junction end that differs from germline. This chain connects TRBV29-1 to TRBJ1-1; 8 bases match TRBD1. The CDR3 length is 14 residues. Germline lookup yields CDR1 SQVTM and CDR2 ANQGSEA. In DNA, the CDR3 is TGCAGCTTTGATCGCAGGGGGCCCGGCTGGGAAGCTTTCTTT. It specifies CSFDRRGPGWEAFF.

There are a few counts of this clonotype. The chain joins TRBV24-1 to TRBJ2-1; D is unresolved. V shed 1 base and J shed 6 bases, with 3 bases lying between them. Looked up from germline, CDR1 is KGHDR and CDR2 is SFDVKD. The CDR3 is made up of 12 amino acids. The CDR3, as DNA: TGTGCCACCAGTGATTTCGCCAATGAGCAGTTCTTC. Translated, it gives CATSDFANEQFF.

This clonotype was seen a handful of times. One end of the junction does not line up with germline, which may come from a read error. V and J are TRBV7-2 and TRBJ2-7, with TRBD2 identical over 10 bases. The CDR3 extends over 15 amino acids. Germline CDR1 is SGHTA and CDR2 is FQGNSA. The CDR3 loop is CASSPSGSTAYVQYF. DNA of the CDR3: TGTGCCAGCAGCCCTAGCGGGAGCACGGCCTACGTGCAGTACTTC.

V gene TRBV27 combines with J gene TRBJ2-5, with 12 bases matching TRBD2. Germline CDR1 and CDR2: MNHEY and SMNVEV (reference sequence). The CDR3 loop spans 15 amino acids. V was pared by 5 bases and J by 1 base, with 2 bases of the junction left unmatched. The CDR3 nucleotides are TGTGCCAGCAGTGTGACTAGCGGGAGCCAAGAGACCCAGTACTTC. This encodes CASSVTSGSQETQYF.

The chain joins TRBV11-2 to TRBJ2-1; D gene ambiguous. V lost 2 bases to trimming and J lost 5 bases, with 7 bases between them. The CDR3 has 13 amino acids. CDR1 and CDR2 from the germline V gene are SGHAT and FQNNGV. The DNA for the CDR3 is TGTGCCAGCAGCTTAAAGGTTGACAATGAGCAGTTCTTC. It translates to CASSLKVDNEQFF.

In nucleotides, the CDR3 is TGTGCCACCAGGGCCGGGACTAGCACAGATACGCAGTATTTT. Translated, it gives CATRAGTSTDTQYF. The V call is TRBV15, the J call TRBJ2-3; D possibly corresponds to TRBD2 (6 bases). V was pared by 6 bases and J by 0 bases, with 10 bases between. CDR1 is LNHNV and CDR2 is YYDKDF in the germline V gene (reference sequence). There are 14 residues in the CDR3.

This clonotype came up a few times. The chain recombines TRBV10-3 with TRBJ1-1; TRBD1 is a possible D gene (5 bases). Trimming left V 0 bases short and J 4 bases short, with 15 bases between. The CDR3 extends over 16 amino acids. Germline values: CDR1 ENHRY, CDR2 SYGVKD. DNA for the CDR3: TGTGCCATCAGTGAGTCGAGGGGCCAGGGAGGCACTGAAGCTTTCTTT. Amino acids: CAISESRGQGGTEAFF.

This chain connects TRBV6-1 to TRBJ2-5; TRBD1 matches 10 bases. This CDR3 is 17 amino acids long. Germline values: CDR1 MNHNS, CDR2 SASEGT. J lost 11 bases, V lost 5 bases, and 20 bases had no gene match. The CDR3 spells CASSHGDRGLSYNEQYF. Here the CDR3 DNA reads TGTGCCAGCAGTCATGGCGACAGGGGGCTTTCCTACAATGAGCAGTACTTC.

The V and J genes are TRBV27 and TRBJ1-2; 7 bases line up with TRBD1. Germline trimming cut 6 bases from V and 8 bases from J; bases unmatched to any gene: 15. Germline V gene lookup returns CDR1 MNHEY and CDR2 SMNVEV (reference sequence). The CDR3 is made up of 15 amino acids. The CDR3 sequence: CASSPEGVRGDGYTF. CDR3 nucleotides: TGTGCCAGCAGCCCAGAGGGGGTCAGGGGGGACGGCTACACCTTC.

In this sample, this clonotype turned up a few times. The chain's CDR3 is CASSYEVQGEQFF. As DNA, the CDR3 is TGTGCCAGCAGTTATGAGGTACAGGGTGAGCAGTTCTTC. The gene calls are TRBV5-6 and TRBJ2-1, with D tentatively TRBD1 (6 bases). The germline V and J ends were trimmed by 5 bases and 9 bases, with 15 bases remaining between them. Germline CDR1 reads SGHDT; CDR2 reads YYEEEE. The CDR3 contains 13 residues.

This clonotype was seen at least ten times. The rearrangement links TRBV3-1 to TRBJ2-5; D is ambiguous. This CDR3 is built from 11 residues. Trimming pared 1 base from V and 8 bases from J, leaving 5 bases between. CDR1 and CDR2 from the germline V gene are LGHDT and YNNKEL (reference sequence). DNA for the CDR3: TGTGCCAGCAGCCAAGGAAAAACCCAGTACTTC. This gives the protein CASSQGKTQYF.

The chain joins TRBV6-6 to TRBJ1-5, with D tentatively TRBD1 (6 bases). The germline V gene encodes CDR1 MNHNY and CDR2 SVGAGI (reference sequence). The CDR3 has 16 amino acids. With 5 bases removed from V and 0 bases from J, the gap between germline ends came to 14 bases. The CDR3 bases are TGTGCCAGCAGTCCCGGGACATATCTTAGCAATCAGCCCCAGCATTTT. This codes for CASSPGTYLSNQPQHF.